The T cell receptor (beta chain) under discussion was sequenced for a study of cytomegalovirus exposure and HLA in healthy donors. Overall study context: Early released data comprised tens of millions of unique TCRs from HLA-typed donors.

The study's findings and limits: Later work associated over 15,000 TCR beta sequences with HLA alleles at 0.05 false discovery rate. Trimming of TCR beta V- and J-genes showed a link, identified in a later analysis, to a missense DCLRE1C variant.

Germline CDR1 reads MNHEY; CDR2 reads SMNVEV (reference sequence). Unmatched junction bases numbered 3, after V lost 5 bases and J lost 0 bases. The CDR3 consists of 14 residues. PCR used 60 Vbeta primers and 13 Jbeta primers. TCRdb keeps only in-frame clones here, not all; method: immunoSEQ multiplex PCR. The sample includes roughly 140,000 clones, 68% of them seen just once. With respect to this clone: Its antigen is as yet unknown.

The receptor comes from a man in his 60s in good health and CMV-seronegative. The rearrangement uses TRBV27 and TRBJ2-7; TRBD1 matches 8 bases. The material sequenced was PBMCs. The CDR3 loop reads CASSQTGVSYEQYF. The CDR3 nucleotides are TGTGCCAGCAGTCAGACAGGGGTCTCCTACGAGCAGTACTTC.